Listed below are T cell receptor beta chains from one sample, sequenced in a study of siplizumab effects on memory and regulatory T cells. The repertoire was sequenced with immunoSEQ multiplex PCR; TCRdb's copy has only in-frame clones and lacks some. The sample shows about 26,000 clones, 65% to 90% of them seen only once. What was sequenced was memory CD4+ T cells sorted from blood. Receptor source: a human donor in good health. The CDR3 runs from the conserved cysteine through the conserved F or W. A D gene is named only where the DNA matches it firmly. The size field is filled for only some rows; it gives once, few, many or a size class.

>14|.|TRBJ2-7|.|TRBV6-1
TGTGCCAGCAGTGAAATTGATGTCAACTACGAGCAGTACTTC
CASSEIDVNYEQYF
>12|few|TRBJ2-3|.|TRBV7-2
TGTGCCAGCAGCCCACGATTAGCGTCGCAGTATTTT
CASSPRLASQYF
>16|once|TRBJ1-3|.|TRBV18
TGTGCCAGCTCACCCCAGACAGCCAGCTCTGGAAACACCATATATTTT
CASSPQTASSGNTIYF
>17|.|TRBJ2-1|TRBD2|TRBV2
TGTGCCAGCAGTGAATGGTCAGAACTAGCGGGCCTGAATGAGCAGTTCTTC
CASSEWSELAGLNEQFF
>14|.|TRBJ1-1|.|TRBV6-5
TGTGCCAGCAGTTACGGAGAGAGGGGCACTGAAGCTTTCTTT
CASSYGERGTEAFF
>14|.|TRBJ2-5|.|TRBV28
TGTGCCAGCAGACTTGGGGGGGCTAAAGAGACCCAGTACTTC
CASRLGGAKETQYF
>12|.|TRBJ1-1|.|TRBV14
TGTGCCAGCAGCCAAGCGGCCACTGAAGCTTTCTTT
CASSQAATEAFF
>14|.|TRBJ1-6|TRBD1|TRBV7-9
TGTGCCAGCAGCTCTGAGACAGGGATTTCACCCCTCCACTTT
CASSSETGISPLHF
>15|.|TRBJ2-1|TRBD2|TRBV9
TGTGCCAGCAGCGCGACTAGCGGGAGGATAAATGAGCAGTTCTTC
CASSATSGRINEQFF
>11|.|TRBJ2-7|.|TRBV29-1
TGCAGCGTCCGGGACTCCTACGAGCAGTACTTC
CSVRDSYEQYF
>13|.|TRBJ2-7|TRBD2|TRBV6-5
TGTGCCACCCTAAGAAGGGAGGGGTTCGAGCAGTACTTC
CATLRREGFEQYF
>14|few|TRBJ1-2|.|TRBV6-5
TGTGCCAGCAGTTACTCGATTGACAGAGTTGGCTACACCTTC
CASSYSIDRVGYTF
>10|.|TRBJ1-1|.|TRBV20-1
TGCAGTGCGTACGACAGTCAAGCTTTCTTT
CSAYDSQAFF
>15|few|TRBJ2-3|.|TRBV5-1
TGCGCCAGCAGCCCCGGACGGGGCGACACAGATACGCAGTATTTT
CASSPGRGDTDTQYF
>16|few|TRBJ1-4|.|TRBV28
TGTGCCAGCCTATCCTCTCGGGGGGGAACTAATGAAAAACTGTTTTTT
CASLSSRGGTNEKLFF
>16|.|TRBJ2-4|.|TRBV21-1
TGTGCCAGCAGCAAAGGGGCTTCCGTAGCCAAAAACATTCAGTACTTC
CASSKGASVAKNIQYF
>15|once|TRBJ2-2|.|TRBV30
TGTGCCTGGAGTGTATGGGGCAGGGACACCGGGGAGCTGTTTTTT
CAWSVWGRDTGELFF
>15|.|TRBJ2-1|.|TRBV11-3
TGTGCCAGCAGCTTATCAATTTTGCTCTACAATGAGCAGTTCTTC
CASSLSILLYNEQFF
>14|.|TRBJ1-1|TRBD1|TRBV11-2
TGTGCCAGCAGCAGGGGACAGGGGAACACTGAAGCTTTCTTT
CASSRGQGNTEAFF
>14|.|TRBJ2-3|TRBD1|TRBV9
TGTGCCAGCAGCGTCGGGACAGGGGAGGATACGCAGTATTTT
CASSVGTGEDTQYF
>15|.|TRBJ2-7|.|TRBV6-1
TGTGCCAGCAGTGACGCCGGCGGGAAGTCCTACGAGCAGTACTTC
CASSDAGGKSYEQYF
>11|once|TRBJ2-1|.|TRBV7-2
TGTGCCAGCAGCGAATACTATGAGCAGTTCTTC
CASSEYYEQFF
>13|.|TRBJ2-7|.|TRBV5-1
TGCGCCAGCAGCTTGCAGGTGGGCTACGAGCAGTACTTC
CASSLQVGYEQYF
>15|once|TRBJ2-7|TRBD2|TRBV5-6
TGTGCCAGCAGCTCCAGGGTAGCGGGAACCTACGAGCAGTACTTC
CASSSRVAGTYEQYF
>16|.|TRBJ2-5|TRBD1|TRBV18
TGTGCCAGCTCACCTCCGGGACAGATAGGCCAAAAGACCCAGTACTTC
CASSPPGQIGQKTQYF
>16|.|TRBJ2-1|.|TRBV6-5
TGTGCCAGCAGTTACGACCCGGGGTCCTCCTACAATGAGCAGTTCTTC
CASSYDPGSSYNEQFF
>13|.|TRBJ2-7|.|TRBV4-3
TGCGCCAGCAGCCAAGACGTGGGATGGGAGCAGTACTTC
CASSQDVGWEQYF
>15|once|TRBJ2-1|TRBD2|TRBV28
TGTGCCAGCAGGGCTAGCGGGAGCTCCTACAATGAGCAGTTCTTC
CASRASGSSYNEQFF
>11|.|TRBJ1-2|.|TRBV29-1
TGCAGCGCCGCGGTTAACTATGGCTACACCTTC
CSAAVNYGYTF
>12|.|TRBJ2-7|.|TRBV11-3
TGTGCCAGCGGAATGGGAGTGTACGAGCAGTACTTC
CASGMGVYEQYF
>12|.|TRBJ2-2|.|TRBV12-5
TGTGCTAGTGGTTCACAGGGCGGGGAGCTGTTTTTT
CASGSQGGELFF
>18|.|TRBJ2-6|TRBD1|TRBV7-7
TGTGCTAGCAGCTTAGTCCTGACAGGGGGCCCTGGGGCCAACGTCCTGACTTTC
CASSLVLTGGPGANVLTF
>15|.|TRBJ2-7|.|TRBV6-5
TGTGCCAGCAGTTATGGAGGACAGAGCTCCTACGAGCAGTACTTC
CASSYGGQSSYEQYF
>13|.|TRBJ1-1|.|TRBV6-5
TGTGCCAGCAGTTACTCAGGGGTCACTGAAGCTTTCTTT
CASSYSGVTEAFF
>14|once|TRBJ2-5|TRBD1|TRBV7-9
TGTGCCAGCAGCTTAGGGACAGGGCAAGAGACCCAGTACTTC
CASSLGTGQETQYF
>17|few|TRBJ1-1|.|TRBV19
TGTGCCAGTAGTCCCCGAACAGGGTTAGCGGTGGGCACTGAAGCTTTCTTT
CASSPRTGLAVGTEAFF
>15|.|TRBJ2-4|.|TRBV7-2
TGTGCCAGCAGCTTAGATGGAGGGGGCACAAACATTCAGTACTTC
CASSLDGGGTNIQYF
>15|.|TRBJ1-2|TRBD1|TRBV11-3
TGCGCCAGCAGCCACCGGGACAGGCCCTCGGAGGGCTACACCTTC
CASSHRDRPSEGYTF
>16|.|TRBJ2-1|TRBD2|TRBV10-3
TGTGCCATCAGTGACTCGAGCGGGAGAATCGGCAATGAGCAGTTCTTC
CAISDSSGRIGNEQFF
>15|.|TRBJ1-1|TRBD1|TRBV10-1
TGCGCCAGCAGTCCGGGACAGGTAGTAGGGTCTGAAGCTTTCTTT
CASSPGQVVGSEAFF
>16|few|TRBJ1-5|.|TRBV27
TGTGCCAGCAGTTTTGGGAGATACTATAGCAATCAGCCCCAGCATTTT
CASSFGRYYSNQPQHF
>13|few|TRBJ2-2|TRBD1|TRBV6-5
TGTGCCAGCAGTTACAGGGGGCCCGGGGAGCTGTTTTTT
CASSYRGPGELFF
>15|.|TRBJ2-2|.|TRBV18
TGTGCCAGCTCACCGGGGAGGAGTTACACCGGGGAGCTGTTTTTT
CASSPGRSYTGELFF
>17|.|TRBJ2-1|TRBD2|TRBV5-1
TGCGCCAGCAGCTCCTCTAGCGGGAGGGCATCCTACAATGAGCAGTTCTTC
CASSSSSGRASYNEQFF
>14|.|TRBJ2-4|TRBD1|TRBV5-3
TGTGCCAGAAGCGTCAGGGGGCAGAGAAACATTCAGTACTTC
CARSVRGQRNIQYF
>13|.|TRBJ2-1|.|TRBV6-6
TGTGCCAGCAGTTCCAGGGGAGACAATGAGCAGTTCTTC
CASSSRGDNEQFF
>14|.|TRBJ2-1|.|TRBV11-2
TGTGCCAGCAGCGGGGGCGGAACCTACAATGAGCAGTTCTTC
CASSGGGTYNEQFF
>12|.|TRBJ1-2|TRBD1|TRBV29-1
TGCAGCGTTCCAACAGGGGGCTATGGCTACACCTTC
CSVPTGGYGYTF
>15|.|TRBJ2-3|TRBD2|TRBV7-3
TGTGCCAGCAGCTTTAGCGGGAGAGACACAGATACGCAGTATTTT
CASSFSGRDTDTQYF
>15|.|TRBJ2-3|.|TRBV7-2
TGTGCCAGCAGCCTCCCTACCTCTAGAACAGATACGCAGTATTTT
CASSLPTSRTDTQYF
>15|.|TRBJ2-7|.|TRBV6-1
TGTGCCAGCAGTGAAGCGCCGGCCAGGGCCCACGAGCAGTACTTC
CASSEAPARAHEQYF
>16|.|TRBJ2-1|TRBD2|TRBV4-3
TGCGCCAGCAGCCAAGAAGGGCTAGCGGAATGGGATGAGCAGTTCTTC
CASSQEGLAEWDEQFF
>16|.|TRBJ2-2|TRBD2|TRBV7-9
TGTGCCAGCAGCCCAGTGGTAGCGGGATACACCGGGGAGCTGTTTTTT
CASSPVVAGYTGELFF
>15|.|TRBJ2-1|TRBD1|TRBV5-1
TGCGCCAGCAGCTTAGACAGGGGGGCCTACAATGAGCAGTTCTTC
CASSLDRGAYNEQFF
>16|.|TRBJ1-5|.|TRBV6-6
TGTGCCAGCAGTCCACGGGGGCGCGGAAGCAATCAGCCCCAGCATTTT
CASSPRGRGSNQPQHF